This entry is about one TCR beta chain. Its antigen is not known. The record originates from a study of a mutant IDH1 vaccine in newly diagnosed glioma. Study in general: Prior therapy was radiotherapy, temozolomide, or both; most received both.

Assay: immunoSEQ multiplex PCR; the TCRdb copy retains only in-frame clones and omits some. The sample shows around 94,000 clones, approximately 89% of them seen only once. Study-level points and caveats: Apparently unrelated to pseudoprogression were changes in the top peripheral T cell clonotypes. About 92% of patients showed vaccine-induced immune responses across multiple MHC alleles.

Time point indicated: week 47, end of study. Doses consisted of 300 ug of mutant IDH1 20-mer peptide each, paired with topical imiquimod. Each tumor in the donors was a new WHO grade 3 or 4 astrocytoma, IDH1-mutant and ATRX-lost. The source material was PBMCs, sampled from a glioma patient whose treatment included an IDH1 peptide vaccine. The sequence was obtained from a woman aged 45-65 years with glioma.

The DNA for the CDR3 is TGCAGCGTTGAGTGGGACACCTACGAGCAGTACTTC. Amino acids: CSVEWDTYEQYF. The chain combines TRBV29-1 with TRBJ2-7; D is perhaps TRBD1 (6 bases). Germline lookup yields CDR1 SQVTM and CDR2 ANQGSEA. The CDR3 spans 12 residues. V was clipped by 3 bases and J by 2 bases, with 8 bases between them.